A few counts support the clone carrying this T cell receptor (beta chain). Its antigen is currently unknown. The CDR3 has 18 residues. V shed 0 bases and J 0 bases; nucleotides not matched to a gene: 8. The germline V gene encodes CDR1 MGHRA and CDR2 YSYEKL. This sample was included in a study of T cells after yellow fever vaccination. General study results and limits: The study re-detected most primary-vaccination clones after the booster (96% CD4, roughly 90% CD8). The study noted that FACS-sorted repertoires could contain abundant clonotypes contaminating from the bulk population.

The authors made TCR cDNA by 5'RACE template switching, adding a universal primer site and UMIs. TCRdb passed the 5' RACE reads through MiXCR, listing each CDR3 protein once. The sample yields approximately 300,000 distinct CDR3 sequences, around 6.8% seen once. The receptor's source is a man between 18 and 29 years old who received the YFV17D yellow fever vaccine. Sequenced here: PBMCs, sampled approximately 47 days after the first yellow fever vaccination. The chain employs TRBV4-1 and TRBJ2-1; 7 bases agree with TRBD1. The chain's CDR3 is CASSQEIWTGSSYNEQFF. In DNA form, the CDR3 reads TGCGCCAGCAGCCAAGAGATTTGGACAGGCAGCTCCTACAATGAGCAGTTCTTC.